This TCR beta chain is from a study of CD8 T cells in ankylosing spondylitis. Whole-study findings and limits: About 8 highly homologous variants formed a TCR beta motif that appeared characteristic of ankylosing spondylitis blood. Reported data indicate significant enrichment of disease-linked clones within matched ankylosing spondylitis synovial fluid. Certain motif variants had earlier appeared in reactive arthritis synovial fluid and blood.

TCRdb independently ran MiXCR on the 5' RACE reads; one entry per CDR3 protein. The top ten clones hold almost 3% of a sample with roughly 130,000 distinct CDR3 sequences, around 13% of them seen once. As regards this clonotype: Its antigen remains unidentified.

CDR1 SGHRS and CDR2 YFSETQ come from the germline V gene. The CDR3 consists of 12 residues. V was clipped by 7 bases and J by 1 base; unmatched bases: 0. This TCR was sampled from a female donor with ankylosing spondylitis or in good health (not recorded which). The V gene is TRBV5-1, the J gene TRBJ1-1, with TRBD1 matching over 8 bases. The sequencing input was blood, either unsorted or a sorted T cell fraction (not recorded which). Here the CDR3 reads CASGTGNTEAFF. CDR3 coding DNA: TGCGCCAGCGGGACAGGGAACACTGAAGCTTTCTTT.